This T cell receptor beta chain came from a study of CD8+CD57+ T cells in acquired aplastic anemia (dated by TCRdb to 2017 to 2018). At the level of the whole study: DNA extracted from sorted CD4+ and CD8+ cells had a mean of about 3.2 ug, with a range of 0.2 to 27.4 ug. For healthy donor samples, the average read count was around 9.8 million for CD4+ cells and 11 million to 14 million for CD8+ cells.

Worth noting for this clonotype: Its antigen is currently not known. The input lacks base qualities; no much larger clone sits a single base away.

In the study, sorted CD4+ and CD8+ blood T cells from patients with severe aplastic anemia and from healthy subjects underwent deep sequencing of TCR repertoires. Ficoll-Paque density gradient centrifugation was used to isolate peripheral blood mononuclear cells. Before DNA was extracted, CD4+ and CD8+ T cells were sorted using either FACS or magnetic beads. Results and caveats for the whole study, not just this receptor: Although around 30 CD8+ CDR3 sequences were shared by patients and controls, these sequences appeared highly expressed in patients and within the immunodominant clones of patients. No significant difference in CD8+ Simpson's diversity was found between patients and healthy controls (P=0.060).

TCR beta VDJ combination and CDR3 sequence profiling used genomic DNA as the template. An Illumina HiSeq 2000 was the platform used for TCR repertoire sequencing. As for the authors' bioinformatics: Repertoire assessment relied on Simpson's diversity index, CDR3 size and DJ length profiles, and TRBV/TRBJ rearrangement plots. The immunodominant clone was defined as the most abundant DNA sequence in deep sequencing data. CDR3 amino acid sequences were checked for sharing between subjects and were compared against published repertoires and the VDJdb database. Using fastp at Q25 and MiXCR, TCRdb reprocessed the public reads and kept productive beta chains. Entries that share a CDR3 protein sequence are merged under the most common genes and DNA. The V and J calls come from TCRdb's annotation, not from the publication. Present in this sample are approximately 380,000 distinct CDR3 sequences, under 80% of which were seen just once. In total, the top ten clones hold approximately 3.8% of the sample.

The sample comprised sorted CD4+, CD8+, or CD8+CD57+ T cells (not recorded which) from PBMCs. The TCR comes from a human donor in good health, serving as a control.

The CDR3 amino acid sequence is: CASSPPPYSGNTIYF. The DNA sequence is as follows: TGTGCCAGCAGCCCGCCGCCCTACTCTGGAAACACCATATATTTT. Here the chain combines TRBV7-9 and TRBJ1-3, with the D gene not clear enough to name. Trimming at the junction amounts to 5 bases on V and 0 bases on J, and the germline ends lie 11 bases apart. According to the germline V gene (reference sequence), CDR1 reads SEHNR and CDR2 reads FQNEAQ. From cysteine to phenylalanine, the CDR3 is 15 amino acids long. CDR3 DNA is the only sequence kept; it has 45 bases, read in frame from the first base.